The T cell receptor beta chain described here comes from a study of human T cells and chemical hapten exposure. Study details: Per-sample TCR yield variation was attributed mainly to small pooled library volume differences.

About this clonotype: Its antigen is undetermined.

The study's library attached unique molecular identifiers to single cDNA molecules. Authors' data handling: Per-sample TCR counts ranged from roughly 20,000 to 700,000, median around 96,000. TCRdb reprocessed the RACE reads via MiXCR and lists one record per CDR3 protein. None of the V and J calls come from the authors' own analysis; TCRdb made them. The sample lists about 93,000 distinct CDR3 sequences; roughly 8% were seen once. Study findings and constraints: Those TCRs sitting above 1 in 1000 frequency stayed the same with DPC sensitization.

Sample time point: healthy volunteer bleed at 2 weeks. Researchers extracted total RNA from unfractionated whole blood. The CDR3 runs 13 residues. V dropped 5 bases and J dropped 5 bases, with 13 bases sitting between them. Material: whole blood. The origin of this receptor is a female donor in good health. Some clones in this sample may be carry-over from other donors' samples. The chain employs TRBV12-3 or TRBV12-4 and TRBJ2-7, with D perhaps TRBD2 (5 bases). CDR3 loop: CASSRGAQNEQYF. The CDR3 DNA reads as TGTGCCAGCAGTCGGGGTGCTCAGAACGAGCAGTACTTC.